The 31 T cell receptor beta chains given below trace back to one sample, sequenced in a study of T cell changes during pregnancy in multiple sclerosis. Generated by immunoSEQ multiplex PCR, the TCRdb table keeps only in-frame clones and is missing some. This sample has roughly 46,000 clones, with around 92% found just once. This material consisted of CD8+ T cells from peripheral blood mononuclear cells, taken in the first trimester of pregnancy. These receptor sequences come from a female donor with multiple sclerosis, enrolled in a pregnancy study.

The J gene is TRBJ2-7, the V gene TRBV6-6; tentatively, D is TRBD2 (6 bases). Trimming removed 4 bases at V and 12 bases at J, with 22 bases between. From germline, CDR1 is MNHNY and CDR2 SVGAGI (reference sequence). The CDR3 has 14 amino acids. The CDR3 reads CASSSGGGGPDRYF. The CDR3, as DNA: TGTGCCAGCAGTTCAGGAGGCGGAGGGCCCGACCGGTACTTC.

The chain combines TRBV28 with TRBJ2-5; D is perhaps TRBD1 (5 bases). CDR1 and CDR2 from the germline V gene are MDHEN and SYDVKM. The CDR3 has 15 residues. V was pared by 3 bases and J by 5 bases, with 16 bases between. CDR3 bases: TGTGCCAGCAGTTTGGGCAGGGCCACGCGGGAGACCCAGTACTTC. Encoded protein: CASSLGRATRETQYF.

V and J are TRBV2 and TRBJ2-1; the match to TRBD2 covers 12 bases. CDR1 SNHLY and CDR2 FYNNEI come from the germline V gene. V was pared by 4 bases and J by 9 bases, with 4 bases of the junction left unmatched. The length of the CDR3 is 14 residues. The CDR3 nucleotides read TGTGCCAGCAGTGGACTAGCGGGAGCTTTTGAGCAGTTCTTC. Protein product: CASSGLAGAFEQFF.

J is TRBJ2-3 and V is TRBV9; a weak D match, TRBD2 (6 bases). Germline loops: CDR1 SGDLS, CDR2 YYNGEE. Trimming shortened V by 0 bases and J by 0 bases, and 11 bases separated the two germline ends. This CDR3 has 16 amino acids. CDR3 nucleotide sequence: TGTGCCAGCAGCGTAGAAGCGGACTATAGCACAGATACGCAGTATTTT. This gives the protein CASSVEADYSTDTQYF. The full variable domain, in which reference TRBV9 and TRBJ2-3 provide the parts outside the CDR3, is DSGVTQTPKHLITATGQRVTLRCSPRSGDLSVYWYQQSLDQGLQFLIQYYNGEERAKGNILERFSAQQFPDLHSELNLSSLELGDSALYFCASSVEADYSTDTQYFGPGTRLTVL.

This clone was detected a few times. The V call is TRBV6-1, the J call TRBJ1-5, with D possibly matching TRBD1 (5 bases). Germline V gives CDR1 MNHNS, CDR2 SASEGT. The CDR3 contains 15 residues. Deletions cut 2 bases from V and 5 bases from J, with 13 bases between. As DNA, the CDR3 is TGTGCCAGCAGTGAACCCCAGGGCCCCGATCAGCCCCAGCATTTT. This encodes CASSEPQGPDQPQHF.

The chain is built from TRBV27 and TRBJ2-1; 8 positions match TRBD2. CDR3 length equals 12 residues. V was clipped by 3 bases and J by 9 bases; unmatched bases: 1. From germline, CDR1 is MNHEY and CDR2 SMNVEV (reference sequence). Here the CDR3 reads CASSFLAGEQFF. The CDR3 DNA follows: TGTGCCAGCAGTTTCCTAGCGGGTGAGCAGTTCTTC.

This clone has only one observation. The chain joins TRBV9 to TRBJ2-1; TRBD2 might be the D (6 bases). There are 17 residues in the CDR3. Trimming left V 4 bases short and J 0 bases short, with 17 bases between. The germline V gene encodes CDR1 SGDLS and CDR2 YYNGEE. The CDR3, as DNA: TGTGCCAGCAGCAGCCGACCTGGCGGGGACTCCTACAATGAGCAGTTCTTC. The encoded protein is CASSSRPGGDSYNEQFF.

The chain recombines TRBV4-2 with TRBJ2-1, with TRBD2 matching over 12 bases. J lost 0 bases, V lost 3 bases, and 6 bases had no gene match. There are 18 residues in the CDR3. Germline assignment: CDR1 LGHNA and CDR2 YNFKEQ. This chain's CDR3 is CASSHPGTSGYSYNEQFF. The CDR3 nucleotides read TGTGCCAGCAGCCATCCCGGGACTAGCGGGTACTCCTACAATGAGCAGTTCTTC.

The J gene is TRBJ2-1, the V gene TRBV7-3, with TRBD2 matching 7 bases. The CDR3 is made up of 14 amino acids. V lost 5 bases to trimming and J lost 10 bases; unmatched junction nucleotides: 11. Germline CDR1 SGHTA, CDR2 FQGTGA. The CDR3 sequence: CASSPIRGSQEQFF. The CDR3 DNA is TGTGCCAGCAGCCCCATCCGCGGGAGCCAGGAGCAGTTCTTC.

The gene calls are TRBV9 and TRBJ2-2, with a tentative D call TRBD2 (6 bases). Germline values: CDR1 SGDLS, CDR2 YYNGEE. Between the trimmed V and J ends, which lost 7 bases and 2 bases, there was a span of 9 bases. CDR3 size: 13 residues. The CDR3 sequence is CASGGLNTGELFF. The CDR3 DNA reads TGTGCCAGCGGGGGACTCAACACCGGGGAGCTGTTTTTT.

The chain recombines TRBV7-3 with TRBJ2-5; a possible D gene is TRBD2 (7 bases). CDR1 SGHTA and CDR2 FQGTGA come from the germline V gene. Trimming shortened V by 3 bases and J by 5 bases, and 19 bases separated the two germline ends. The CDR3 loop spans 16 amino acids. CDR3 bases: TGTGCCAGCAGCTTCCACGGGGGGCCGAGGGGGGAGACCCAGTACTTC. Translation: CASSFHGGPRGETQYF. The variable domain in full, completed from reference TRBV7-3 and TRBJ2-5, reads GAGVSQTPSNKVTEKGKYVELRCDPISGHTALYWYRQSLGQGPEFLIYFQGTGAADDSGLPNDRFFAVRPEGSVSTLKIQRTERGDSAVYLCASSFHGGPRGETQYFGPGTRLLVL.

This chain uses TRBV7-9 with TRBJ1-4, with 8 bases identical to TRBD1. The length of the CDR3 is 14 residues. The J segment lost 6 bases and the V segment lost 6 bases, leaving 6 bases of the junction unmatched. CDR1 SEHNR and CDR2 FQNEAQ come from the germline V gene (reference sequence). The CDR3 protein is CASSQQGVDEKLFF. The CDR3 bases are TGTGCCAGCAGTCAACAGGGGGTTGATGAAAAACTGTTTTTT.

The J gene is TRBJ1-1, the V gene TRBV9, with D perhaps TRBD1 (6 bases). Germline V gives CDR1 SGDLS, CDR2 YYNGEE. The germline V and J ends were trimmed by 2 bases and 0 bases, with 17 bases remaining between them. The CDR3 is 17 amino acids. The CDR3 reads CASSVSPSTGMNTEAFF. The CDR3 DNA follows: TGTGCCAGCAGCGTTTCTCCCAGTACAGGGATGAACACTGAAGCTTTCTTT. Supplemented by reference TRBV9 and TRBJ1-1, the full variable domain reads DSGVTQTPKHLITATGQRVTLRCSPRSGDLSVYWYQQSLDQGLQFLIQYYNGEERAKGNILERFSAQQFPDLHSELNLSSLELGDSALYFCASSVSPSTGMNTEAFFGQGTRLTVV.

This rearrangement joins TRBV5-1 to TRBJ1-1, with D possibly being TRBD1 (6 bases). Germline lookup yields CDR1 SGHRS and CDR2 YFSETQ. V lost 4 bases and J 1 base, leaving 11 bases between the germline ends. CDR3 length: 14 amino acids. The CDR3 sequence is CASSGPGQNTEAFF. CDR3 coding DNA: TGCGCCAGCAGCGGGCCGGGACAGAACACTGAAGCTTTCTTT. Full variable domain (outside the CDR3, taken from reference TRBV5-1 and TRBJ1-1): KAGVTQTPRYLIKTRGQQVTLSCSPISGHRSVSWYQQTPGQGLQFLFEYFSETQRNKGNFPGRFSGRQFSNSRSEMNVSTLELGDSALYLCASSGPGQNTEAFFGQGTRLTVV.

The chain recombines TRBV29-1 with TRBJ1-2; D is unclear. CDR1 SQVTM and CDR2 ANQGSEA come from the germline V gene. Trimming removed 0 bases from V and 8 bases from J, with 13 bases in between. The CDR3 is 13 amino acids. CDR3 sequence reads: CSVEDWPSRGYTF. The CDR3 DNA reads as TGCAGCGTTGAAGATTGGCCCTCGAGGGGCTACACCTTC. The whole variable domain, filled in from reference TRBV29-1 and TRBJ1-2, reads SAVISQKPSRDICQRGTSLTIQCQVDSQVTMMFWYRQQPGQSLTLIATANQGSEATYESGFVIDKFPISRPNLTFSTLTVSNMSPEDSSIYLCSVEDWPSRGYTFGSGTRLTVV.

The chain uses TRBV9 and TRBJ2-2; no clear D gene. With 6 bases removed from V and 4 bases from J, the gap between germline ends came to 4 bases. The germline V gene encodes CDR1 SGDLS and CDR2 YYNGEE. The CDR3 is 11 amino acids. The CDR3 here is CASKSTGELFF. CDR3 nucleotide sequence: TGTGCCAGCAAGAGCACCGGGGAGCTGTTTTTT.

V usage is TRBV5-1 and J usage is TRBJ1-4; D is ambiguous. Germline V gene sequence: CDR1 SGHRS, CDR2 YFSETQ. Trimming stripped 1 base from V and 5 bases from J, with 6 bases between. This CDR3 is built from 13 residues. DNA for the CDR3: TGCGCCAGCAGCTTGTACAGCAATGAAAAACTGTTTTTT. Translating it yields CASSLYSNEKLFF. Full variable domain (missing parts from reference TRBV5-1 and TRBJ1-4): KAGVTQTPRYLIKTRGQQVTLSCSPISGHRSVSWYQQTPGQGLQFLFEYFSETQRNKGNFPGRFSGRQFSNSRSEMNVSTLELGDSALYLCASSLYSNEKLFFGSGTQLSVL.

V is TRBV9 and J is TRBJ2-1, with TRBD2 identical over 7 bases. After removal of 3 bases from V and 5 bases from J, the junction contained 2 bases not matched to a gene. The CDR3 spans 13 residues. CDR1 is SGDLS and CDR2 is YYNGEE in the germline V gene. As DNA, the CDR3 is TGTGCCAGCAGCGGGAGCGGGAACAATGAGCAGTTCTTC. Translating it yields CASSGSGNNEQFF.

The chain carries TRBV9 and TRBJ2-1; 7 bases are a match to TRBD1. Germline CDR1 reads SGDLS; CDR2 reads YYNGEE. V lost 5 bases and J lost 9; bases outside the gene matches: 11. CDR3 length: 14 residues. The CDR3 coding sequence is TGTGCCAGCAGTCCCCCCCCAGGGGGAGCTGAGCAGTTCTTC. Translating it yields CASSPPPGGAEQFF. The complete variable domain, with remaining parts taken from reference TRBV9 and TRBJ2-1, reads DSGVTQTPKHLITATGQRVTLRCSPRSGDLSVYWYQQSLDQGLQFLIQYYNGEERAKGNILERFSAQQFPDLHSELNLSSLELGDSALYFCASSPPPGGAEQFFGPGTRLTVL.

The rearrangement joins TRBV5-1 to TRBJ2-1, with D perhaps matching TRBD1 (6 bases). Germline-derived CDR1 and CDR2 are SGHRS and YFSETQ. CDR3 length: 14 residues. Trimming removed 2 bases from V and 5 bases from J, with 11 bases in between. CDR3 in amino acids: CASSFVPGDNEQFF. The CDR3 bases are TGCGCCAGCAGCTTCGTTCCAGGGGACAATGAGCAGTTCTTC.

The V call is TRBV5-1, the J call TRBJ2-1; 10 nucleotides match TRBD2. Germline V gives CDR1 SGHRS, CDR2 YFSETQ. V gave up 0 bases and J gave up 2 bases; unmatched junction bases: 5. The CDR3 is 17 amino acids. CDR3 amino acids: CASSLEPSGGTYNEQFF. The DNA for the CDR3 is TGCGCCAGCAGCTTGGAGCCTAGCGGGGGAACCTACAATGAGCAGTTCTTC. Full variable domain (missing parts from reference TRBV5-1 and TRBJ2-1): KAGVTQTPRYLIKTRGQQVTLSCSPISGHRSVSWYQQTPGQGLQFLFEYFSETQRNKGNFPGRFSGRQFSNSRSEMNVSTLELGDSALYLCASSLEPSGGTYNEQFFGPGTRLTVL.

The chain employs TRBV19 and TRBJ2-1, with D possibly being TRBD1 (6 bases). CDR1 and CDR2 from the germline V gene are LNHDA and SQIVND (reference sequence). The CDR3 covers 15 residues. The V and J ends lost 7 bases and 6 bases respectively, with 19 bases between them. This CDR3 is CASKLATTQGNEQFF. CDR3 bases: TGTGCCAGTAAATTAGCGACGACACAGGGCAATGAGCAGTTCTTC.

The chain uses TRBV27 and TRBJ2-7, with 8 bases matching TRBD1. CDR1 and CDR2 (germline): MNHEY, SMNVEV (reference sequence). This CDR3 region has 18 residues. With V trimmed by 2 bases and J by 3 bases, 15 bases remained unmatched. CDR3 nucleotides: TGTGCCAGCAGTTTACAGACTTGGGCAGGGGGCTCCAACTACGAGCAGTACTTC. This encodes CASSLQTWAGGSNYEQYF.

A remark on this clone: One end of the junction fails to match germline, which may point to a read error. The chain has TRBV28 and TRBJ2-7, with 8 bases lining up with TRBD1. The CDR3 is made up of 11 amino acids. From germline, CDR1 is MDHEN and CDR2 SYDVKM. The CDR3 nucleotides read TGTGCCAGCAGGATACAGGGGGAGCAGCAGTTC. Translated, it gives CASRIQGEQQF.

This clone occurred a few times. This rearrangement joins TRBV7-9 to TRBJ1-2; 10 positions match TRBD1. This CDR3 spans 14 amino acids. J gave up 3 bases and V 5 bases, and 3 bases lay outside the gene matches. Germline V lookup: CDR1 SEHNR, CDR2 FQNEAQ (reference sequence). The chain's CDR3 is CASSPTGGHYGYTF. In nucleotides, the CDR3 is TGTGCCAGCAGCCCGACAGGGGGCCACTATGGCTACACCTTC.

The chain links TRBV19 to TRBJ1-6; 8 nucleotides align to TRBD1. The CDR3 contains 14 residues. J gave up 9 bases and V 5 bases, and 6 bases lay outside the gene matches. The germline V gene encodes CDR1 LNHDA and CDR2 SQIVND (reference sequence). CDR3 DNA sequence: TGTGCCAGTAGTGACGGACAGGGCTCTTCACCCCTCCACTTT. This gives the protein CASSDGQGSSPLHF.

The V gene is TRBV27, the J gene TRBJ2-7; perhaps TRBD1 as D (5 bases). V was cut by 3 bases and J by 2 bases, with 11 bases left in between. Germline lookup yields CDR1 MNHEY and CDR2 SMNVEV (reference sequence). This CDR3 is built from 14 residues. In DNA, the CDR3 is TGTGCCAGCAGTTTTGCAGGGTCGGCCTACGAGCAGTACTTC. As protein: CASSFAGSAYEQYF.

The rearrangement uses TRBV5-8 and TRBJ2-4; no firm D call. V dropped 0 bases and J dropped 1 base, with 5 bases sitting between them. The CDR3 is 14 residues long. Germline-derived CDR1 and CDR2 are SGHTS and YDEGEE. CDR3 protein: CASSLVQAKNIQYF. Written as DNA, the CDR3 is TGTGCCAGCAGCTTGGTGCAGGCCAAAAACATTCAGTACTTC.

The chain has TRBV5-4 and TRBJ2-5, with a possible D match to TRBD2 (6 bases). Trimming stripped 3 bases from V and 5 bases from J, with 20 bases between. This CDR3 contains 16 residues. The V gene's germline CDR1 is SGHNT and CDR2 YYREEE (reference sequence). DNA for the CDR3: TGTGCCAGCAGCTCGGGGGAGAGCGCCCCCCCCGAGACCCAGTACTTC. This translates into CASSSGESAPPETQYF. The full variable domain, with the rest looked up from reference TRBV5-4 and TRBJ2-5, is ETGVTQSPTHLIKTRGQQVTLRCSSQSGHNTVSWYQQALGQGPQFIFQYYREEENGRGNFPPRFSGLQFPNYSSELNVNALELDDSALYLCASSSGESAPPETQYFGPGTRLLVL.

J is TRBJ2-1 and V is TRBV7-6, with 9 positions matching TRBD2. CDR3 size: 17 residues. J gave up 2 bases and V 4 bases, and 9 bases lay outside the gene matches. From germline, CDR1 is SGHVS and CDR2 FNYEAQ. The chain's CDR3 is CASSSPQTSGAYNEQFF. DNA for the CDR3: TGTGCCAGCAGCTCTCCACAGACTAGCGGAGCCTACAATGAGCAGTTCTTC.

The chain combines TRBV4-3 with TRBJ1-1; 11 nucleotides match TRBD1. Germline assignment: CDR1 LGHNA and CDR2 YSLEER. After removal of 4 bases from V and 5 bases from J, the junction contained 3 bases not matched to a gene. CDR3 size: 14 residues. The CDR3 loop reads CASSPGTGGTEAFF. DNA of the CDR3: TGCGCCAGCAGCCCGGGGACAGGGGGGACTGAAGCTTTCTTT.